The 11 T cell receptor beta chains reported below all come from one sample, sequenced in a study of cytomegalovirus exposure and HLA in healthy donors (dated by TCRdb to 2016 to 2017). Library method: the immunoSEQ multiplex PCR assay. A mixture of 60 forward primers for TCR Vbeta segments and 13 reverse primers for TCR Jbeta segments was used in the multiplex PCR. TCRdb carries this immuneACCESS record with in-frame sequences only. Its versions omit some clonotypes, under half of them owing to an unresolved V gene in the studies checked, with the rest unexplained. The sample yields 70,000 or so clones; roughly 85% were counted once. The ten biggest clones cover 2% of the sample. Sequenced sample: PBMCs. The receptors were sampled from a woman aged 25 to 39 in good health and CMV-seronegative.

This chain uses TRBV5-1 with TRBJ2-2; D remains unclear. This CDR3 is built from 18 residues. V was clipped by 1 base and J by 4 bases, with 20 bases between them. The germline V gene has CDR1 SGHRS and CDR2 YFSETQ. The CDR3 DNA follows: TGCGCCAGCAGCTTGATTACTGCGGCGGTACGGAGCACCGGGGAGCTGTTTTTT. Protein product: CASSLITAAVRSTGELFF.

V and J are TRBV2 and TRBJ2-3; 9 bases align to TRBD1. V shed 3 bases and J 4 bases; nucleotides not matched to a gene: 5. The CDR3 is made up of 15 amino acids. Germline V gene data show CDR1 as SNHLY and CDR2 as FYNNEI. In nucleotides, the CDR3 is TGTGCCAGCAGTGACGGGACAGGGATACCAGATACGCAGTATTTT. This encodes CASSDGTGIPDTQYF.

The chain combines TRBV5-6 with TRBJ2-7, with D possibly matching TRBD1 (5 bases). The CDR3 is 13 residues long. The germline V gene encodes CDR1 SGHDT and CDR2 YYEEEE. Trimming shortened V by 1 base and J by 7 bases, and 12 bases separated the two germline ends. CDR3: CASSLFVQGEQYF. The CDR3, as DNA: TGTGCCAGCAGCTTGTTCGTCCAGGGTGAGCAGTACTTC.

This chain connects TRBV6-1 to TRBJ1-6; the match to TRBD1 covers 7 bases. The germline CDR1 and CDR2 sequences are MNHNS and SASEGT. The V segment lost 1 base and the J segment 5 bases; nucleotides outside the gene matches: 2. The CDR3 totals 15 residues. CDR3 sequence (DNA): TGTGCCAGCAGTGAAGAAGGGGGCAATAATTCACCCCTCCACTTT. It translates to CASSEEGGNNSPLHF.

The chain combines TRBV6-4 with TRBJ1-2; 8 nucleotides align to TRBD1. V gave up 3 bases and J gave up 8 bases; unmatched junction bases: 11. This CDR3 is built from 15 residues. Germline V CDR1 and CDR2: MRHNA, SNTAGT. CDR3 DNA: TGTGCCAGCAGTGAAGAAAACGGGACAGGCGCCGGCTACACCTTC. Translated: CASSEENGTGAGYTF.

CDR3 in amino acids: CASSPSAASYYEQYF. The CDR3 DNA is TGTGCCAGCTCACCATCGGCAGCTAGTTACTACGAGCAGTACTTC. This sequence joins TRBV18 and TRBJ2-7; no clear D gene. Germline CDR1 reads KGHSH; CDR2 reads LQKENI. V was clipped by 2 bases and J by 3 bases, with 14 bases between them. The CDR3 extends over 15 amino acids.

This clone has just a few counts. The rearrangement uses TRBV2 and TRBJ2-1; TRBD2 might be the D (6 bases). The CDR3 is 12 residues long. Germline lookup yields CDR1 SNHLY and CDR2 FYNNEI. The germline V and J ends were trimmed by 4 bases and 11 bases, with 12 bases remaining between them. This chain's CDR3 is CASSGLVGKQFF. The DNA of the CDR3 is TGTGCCAGCAGTGGACTAGTTGGGAAGCAGTTCTTC. Based on the CDR3 plus reference TRBV2 and TRBJ2-1, the full variable domain is EPEVTQTPSHQVTQMGQEVILRCVPISNHLYFYWYRQILGQKVEFLVSFYNNEISEKSEIFDDQFSVERPDGSNFTLKIRSTKLEDSAMYFCASSGLVGKQFFGPGTRLTVL.

The chain recombines TRBV19 with TRBJ1-2; tentative D call: TRBD1 (5 bases). The CDR3 runs to 11 residues. CDR1 is LNHDA and CDR2 is SQIVND in the germline V gene (reference sequence). V gave up 10 bases and J gave up 8 bases, with 14 bases separating them. The CDR3 DNA is TGTGCCATCCTAGGACAAGGGGGCTACACCTTC. It encodes CAILGQGGYTF.

The rearrangement uses TRBV6-1 and TRBJ1-5, with 8 nucleotides matching TRBD1. J was trimmed by 3 bases and V by 4 bases; bases with no gene match: 8. The V gene's germline CDR1 is MNHNS and CDR2 SASEGT. The CDR3 runs 16 residues. The CDR3 region is CASSVNRDRPNQPQHF. The CDR3 bases are TGTGCCAGCAGTGTAAACCGGGACAGGCCCAATCAGCCCCAGCATTTT.

The chain couples TRBV7-2 to TRBJ2-7, with 11 bases aligning to TRBD1. The CDR3 loop spans 14 amino acids. With V trimmed by 5 bases and J by 2 bases, 2 bases remained unmatched. The germline CDR1 and CDR2 sequences are SGHTA and FQGNSA. The chain's CDR3 is CASSLGQGAYEQYF. The CDR3 coding sequence is TGTGCCAGCAGCCTGGGACAGGGGGCCTACGAGCAGTACTTC.

The rearrangement uses TRBV9 and TRBJ2-1; D perhaps matches TRBD1 (7 bases). Germline V lookup: CDR1 SGDLS, CDR2 YYNGEE. The CDR3 is 17 residues long. The V end lost 4 bases, the J end lost 6 bases, and 23 bases lay between the germline ends. CDR3 region: CASSPARLGGGPNEQFF. In nucleotides, the CDR3 is TGTGCCAGCAGCCCAGCCCGCCTTGGAGGGGGCCCCAATGAGCAGTTCTTC.